Below are 8 T cell receptor beta chains sequenced from a single sample in a study of blood T cell repertoires in COVID-19. Libraries were prepared by immunoSEQ multiplex PCR; TCRdb keeps only in-frame clonotypes and omits some of them. In the table there are over 150,000 clones, 80% to 90% of which are singletons. Material for sequencing was peripheral blood. These TCRs come from a man aged 50 or older with active or convalescent COVID-19.

The gene calls are TRBV5-6 and TRBJ2-7, with D uncertain. Per the germline V gene, CDR1 is SGHDT and CDR2 is YYEEEE. The CDR3 consists of 14 residues. V was pared by 2 bases and J by 7 bases, with 16 bases between. In nucleotides, the CDR3 is TGTGCCAGCAGCTTACTCGACACCCCCGGTGAGCAGTACTTC. It specifies CASSLLDTPGEQYF. Variable domain in full (rest from reference TRBV5-6 and TRBJ2-7): DAGVTQSPTHLIKTRGQQVTLRCSPKSGHDTVSWYQQALGQGPQFIFQYYEEEERQRGNFPDRFSGHQFPNYSSELNVNALLLGDSALYLCASSLLDTPGEQYFGPGTRLTVT.

The V and J genes are TRBV7-2 and TRBJ1-2; 8 bases map to TRBD1. With 2 bases clipped from V and 0 bases from J, the junction kept 11 bases outside the gene matches. This CDR3 has 18 residues. Germline V CDR1 and CDR2: SGHTA, FQGNSA. This CDR3 reads CASSLPGQVLLANYGYTF. DNA for the CDR3: TGTGCCAGCAGCTTACCGGGACAGGTCCTCCTAGCTAACTATGGCTACACCTTC.

The V gene is TRBV7-3, the J gene TRBJ1-1, with 8 positions matching TRBD1. The germline CDR1 and CDR2 sequences are SGHTA and FQGTGA. With V trimmed by 4 bases and J by 11 bases, 9 bases remained unmatched. The CDR3 runs 13 residues. The CDR3 nucleotides are TGTGCCAGCAGCTCACAGGGGGTGCAGCGGGCTTTCTTT. It specifies CASSSQGVQRAFF.

This rearrangement joins TRBV7-2 to TRBJ1-3; D might be TRBD1 (6 bases). The CDR3 covers 17 residues. The germline V gene encodes CDR1 SGHTA and CDR2 FQGNSA. The germline V and J ends were trimmed by 7 bases and 2 bases, with 21 bases remaining between them. DNA for the CDR3: TGTGCCAGCACGGGGGGGGGCAATACTTTCACTGGAAACACCATATATTTT. This codes for CASTGGGNTFTGNTIYF.

This clone was picked up one time. V usage is TRBV3-1 (or the pseudogene TRBV3-2) and J usage is TRBJ1-2; unclear D gene. This CDR3 spans 13 amino acids. Germline CDR1 is LGHDT and CDR2 is YNNKEL (reference sequence). V was cut by 0 bases and J by 8 bases, with 10 bases left in between. The CDR3 region is CASSQEPRGGYTF. The CDR3 nucleotides are TGTGCCAGCAGCCAAGAACCGAGAGGGGGCTACACCTTC.

The chain's CDR3 is CASSHRGADTQYF. For the CDR3, the DNA is TGTGCCAGCAGCCACCGGGGGGCGGATACGCAGTATTTT. The J gene is TRBJ2-3, the V gene TRBV3-1 (or the pseudogene TRBV3-2), with D perhaps matching TRBD2 (7 bases). The V gene's germline CDR1 is LGHDT and CDR2 YNNKEL (reference sequence). The CDR3 is 13 residues long. V shed 3 bases and J shed 6 bases, with 10 bases lying between them.

The J gene is TRBJ2-3, the V gene TRBV24-1; D possibly corresponds to TRBD1 (5 bases). The CDR3 contains 16 residues. Germline lookup yields CDR1 KGHDR and CDR2 SFDVKD. V lost 12 bases and J lost 4, with 25 bases in between. The CDR3 DNA reads TGTGCCTCAAGCCCGGACACCAAGAAAGAAGCAGATACGCAGTATTTT. Translation gives CASSPDTKKEADTQYF.

The chain carries TRBV5-1 and TRBJ1-6, with 7 bases aligning to TRBD1. CDR1 is SGHRS and CDR2 is YFSETQ in the germline V gene. The CDR3 covers 14 residues. After removal of 4 bases from V and 7 bases from J, the junction contained 5 bases not matched to a gene. The DNA for the CDR3 is TGCGCCAGCAGCCATGGACAGGAAAATTCACCCCTCCACTTT. This sequence encodes CASSHGQENSPLHF.